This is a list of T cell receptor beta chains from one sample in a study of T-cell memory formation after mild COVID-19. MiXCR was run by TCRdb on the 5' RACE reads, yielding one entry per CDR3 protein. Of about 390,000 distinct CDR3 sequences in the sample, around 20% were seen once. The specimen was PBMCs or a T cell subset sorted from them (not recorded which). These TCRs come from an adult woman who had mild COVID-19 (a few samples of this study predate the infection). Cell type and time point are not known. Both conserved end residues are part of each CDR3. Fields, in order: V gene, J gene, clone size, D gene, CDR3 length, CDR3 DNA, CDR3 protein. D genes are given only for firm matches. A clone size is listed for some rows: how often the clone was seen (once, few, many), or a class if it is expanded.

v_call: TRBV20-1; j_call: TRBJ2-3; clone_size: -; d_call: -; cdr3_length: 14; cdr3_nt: TGCAGTGCGAGGGTAGCGCGTAGCACAGATACGCAGTATTTT; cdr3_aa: CSARVARSTDTQYF
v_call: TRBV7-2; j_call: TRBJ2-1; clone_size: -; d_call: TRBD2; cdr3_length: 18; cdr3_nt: TGTGCCAGCAGCGTTAGAGGGTATCGCCTAGCGGGCAACAATGAGCAGTTCTTC; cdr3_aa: CASSVRGYRLAGNNEQFF
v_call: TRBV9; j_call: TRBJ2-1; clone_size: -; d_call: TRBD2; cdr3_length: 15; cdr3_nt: TGTGCCAGCAGCGCAGCGGGGGAATCCTACAATGAGCAGTTCTTC; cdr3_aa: CASSAAGESYNEQFF
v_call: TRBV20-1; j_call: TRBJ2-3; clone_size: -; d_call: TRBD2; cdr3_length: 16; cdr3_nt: TGCAGTGCTAGAGGAGGGACTAGCGGGGGTGGAGATACGCAGTATTTT; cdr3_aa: CSARGGTSGGGDTQYF
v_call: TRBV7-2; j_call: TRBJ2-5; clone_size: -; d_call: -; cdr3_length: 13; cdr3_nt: TGTGCCAGCAACTTAGGGTTCCAAGAGACCCAGTACTTC; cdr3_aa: CASNLGFQETQYF
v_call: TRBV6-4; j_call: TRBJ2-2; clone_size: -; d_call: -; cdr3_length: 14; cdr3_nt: TGTGCCAGCAGTGACGACAGGAACACCGGGGAGCTGTTTTTT; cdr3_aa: CASSDDRNTGELFF
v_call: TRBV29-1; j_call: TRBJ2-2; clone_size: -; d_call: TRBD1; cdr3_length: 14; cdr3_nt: TGCAGCGTTGAGAACAGGGGACCTACCGGGGAGCTGTTTTTT; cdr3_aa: CSVENRGPTGELFF
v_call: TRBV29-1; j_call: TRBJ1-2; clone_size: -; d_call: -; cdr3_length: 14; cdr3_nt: TGCAGCGTTGAAGGTGACAGTTCGGTTGATGGCTACACCTTC; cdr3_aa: CSVEGDSSVDGYTF
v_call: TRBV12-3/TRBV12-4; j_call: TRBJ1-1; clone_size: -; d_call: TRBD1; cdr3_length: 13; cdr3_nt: TGTGCCAGCACCCGACAGGGAGGCACTGAAGCTTTCTTT; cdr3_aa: CASTRQGGTEAFF
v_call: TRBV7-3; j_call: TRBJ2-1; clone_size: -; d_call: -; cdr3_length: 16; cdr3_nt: TGTGCCAGCAGCTTACATCCGGGAGTAAGATACAATGAGCAGTTCTTC; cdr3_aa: CASSLHPGVRYNEQFF
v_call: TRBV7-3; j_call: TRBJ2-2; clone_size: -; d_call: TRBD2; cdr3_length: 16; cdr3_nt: TGTGCCAGCAGCTCGCGACTAGCGGGCTTGGCCGGGGAGCTGTTTTTT; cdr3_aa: CASSSRLAGLAGELFF
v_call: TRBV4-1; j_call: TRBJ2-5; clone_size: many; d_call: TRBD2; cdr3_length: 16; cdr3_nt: TGCGCCAGCAGCCAAGATCGGCGGGGGGTCCAAGAGACCCAGTACTTC; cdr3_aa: CASSQDRRGVQETQYF
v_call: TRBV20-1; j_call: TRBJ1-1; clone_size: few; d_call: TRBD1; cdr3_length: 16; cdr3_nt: TGCAGTGCTAGAGTCCCTGGGGACAGGGTTTTCGACGAAGCTTTCTTT; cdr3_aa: CSARVPGDRVFDEAFF
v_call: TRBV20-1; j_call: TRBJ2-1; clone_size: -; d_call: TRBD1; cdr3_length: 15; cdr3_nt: TGCAGTGCTATCAGACAGGGAAGCCTCTACAATGAGCAGTTCTTC; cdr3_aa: CSAIRQGSLYNEQFF
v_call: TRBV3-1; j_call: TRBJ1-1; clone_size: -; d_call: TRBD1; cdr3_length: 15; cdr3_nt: TGTGCCAGCAGCCCTCGACAGGGGTTCGAGGCTGAAGCTTTCTTT; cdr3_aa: CASSPRQGFEAEAFF
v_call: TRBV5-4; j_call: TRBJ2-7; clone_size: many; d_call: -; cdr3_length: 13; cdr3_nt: TGTGCCAGCAGCCCCTCTGGACGGGACGAGCAGTACTTC; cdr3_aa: CASSPSGRDEQYF
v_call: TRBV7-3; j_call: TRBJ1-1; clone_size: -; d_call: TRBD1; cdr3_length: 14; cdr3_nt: TGTGCCAGCAGCGTCGACAGGGGGCACACTGAAGCTTTCTTT; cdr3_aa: CASSVDRGHTEAFF
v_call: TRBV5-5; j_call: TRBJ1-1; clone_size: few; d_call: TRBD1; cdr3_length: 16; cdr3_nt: TGTGCCAGCAGCACAACCCCGGGACAGGTCCACACTGAAGCTTTCTTT; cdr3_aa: CASSTTPGQVHTEAFF
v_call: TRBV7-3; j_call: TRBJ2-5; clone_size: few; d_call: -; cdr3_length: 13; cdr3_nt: TGTGCCAGCAGCTTAACCCACCTGGGATTCCAGTACTTC; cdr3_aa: CASSLTHLGFQYF
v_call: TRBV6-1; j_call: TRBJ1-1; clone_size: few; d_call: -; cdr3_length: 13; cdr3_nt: TGTGCCAGCAGCTGGCTAGGGGGCACTGAAGCTTTCTTT; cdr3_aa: CASSWLGGTEAFF
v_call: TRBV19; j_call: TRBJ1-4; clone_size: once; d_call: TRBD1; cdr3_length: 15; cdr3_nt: TGTGCCAGTAGTATCGGGGAGACAGGGCCCGAAAAACTGTTTTTT; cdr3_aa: CASSIGETGPEKLFF
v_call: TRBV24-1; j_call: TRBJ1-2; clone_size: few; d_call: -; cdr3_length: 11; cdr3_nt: TGTGCCACCAGTGATTTGCTTGGCTACACCTTC; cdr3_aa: CATSDLLGYTF
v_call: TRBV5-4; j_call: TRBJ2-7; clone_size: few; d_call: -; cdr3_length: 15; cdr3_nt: TGTGCCAGCAGCCTGGACACCCACGGCACCTACGAGCAGTACTTC; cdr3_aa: CASSLDTHGTYEQYF
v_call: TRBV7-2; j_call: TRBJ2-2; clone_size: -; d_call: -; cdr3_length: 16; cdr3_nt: TGTGCCAGCAGCTTAGCGTCGGGCCTAACGGGCGGGGAGCTGTTTTTT; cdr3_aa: CASSLASGLTGGELFF
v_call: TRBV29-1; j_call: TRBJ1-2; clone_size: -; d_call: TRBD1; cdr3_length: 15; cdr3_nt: TGCAGCGTTGAAGATGAGGCAGGGGGCCTCTATGGCTACACCTTC; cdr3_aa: CSVEDEAGGLYGYTF
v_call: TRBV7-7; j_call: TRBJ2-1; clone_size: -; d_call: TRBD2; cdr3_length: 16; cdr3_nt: TGTGCTAGCAGCTTAGCTCTGACTTATAGCGGGGACGAGCAGTTCTTC; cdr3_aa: CASSLALTYSGDEQFF
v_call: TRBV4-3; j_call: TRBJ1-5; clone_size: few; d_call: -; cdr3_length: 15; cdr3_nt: TGCGCCAGCAGCCTCGAGGTCCAGATCGACCAGCCCCAGCATTTT; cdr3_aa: CASSLEVQIDQPQHF
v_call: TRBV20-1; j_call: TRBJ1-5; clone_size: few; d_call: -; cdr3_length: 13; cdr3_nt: TGCAGTGCCATGATAGGGGTTGGGCAGCCCCAGCATTTT; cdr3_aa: CSAMIGVGQPQHF
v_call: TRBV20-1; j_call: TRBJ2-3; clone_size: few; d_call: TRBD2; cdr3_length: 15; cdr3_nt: TGCAGTGCGTCCCGCGGGGGATCATACACAGATACGCAGTATTTT; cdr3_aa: CSASRGGSYTDTQYF
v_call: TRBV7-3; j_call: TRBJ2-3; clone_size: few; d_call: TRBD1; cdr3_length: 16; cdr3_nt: TGTGCCAGCAGCGGACAGGGAGACCTCAGCACAGATACGCAGTATTTT; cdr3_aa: CASSGQGDLSTDTQYF
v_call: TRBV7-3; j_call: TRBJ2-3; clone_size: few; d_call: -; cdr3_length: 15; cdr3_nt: TGTGCCAGCAGCCCGTACCCTTACCCGCCGGATACGCAGTATTTT; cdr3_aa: CASSPYPYPPDTQYF